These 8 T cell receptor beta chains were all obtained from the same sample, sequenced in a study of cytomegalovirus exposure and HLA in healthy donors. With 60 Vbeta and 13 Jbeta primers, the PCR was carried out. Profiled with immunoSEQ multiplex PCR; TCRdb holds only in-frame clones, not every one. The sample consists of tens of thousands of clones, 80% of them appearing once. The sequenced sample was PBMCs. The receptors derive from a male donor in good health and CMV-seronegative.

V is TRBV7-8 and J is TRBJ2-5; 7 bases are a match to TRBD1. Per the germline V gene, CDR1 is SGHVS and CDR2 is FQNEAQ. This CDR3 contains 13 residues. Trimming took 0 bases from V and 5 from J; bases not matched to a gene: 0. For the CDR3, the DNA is TGTGCCAGCAGCTTAGCACAGGGGGAGACCCAGTACTTC. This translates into CASSLAQGETQYF.

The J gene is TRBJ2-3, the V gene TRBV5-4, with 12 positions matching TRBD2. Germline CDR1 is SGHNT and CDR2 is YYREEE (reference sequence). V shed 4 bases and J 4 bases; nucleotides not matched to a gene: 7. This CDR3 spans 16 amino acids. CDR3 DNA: TGTGCCAGCAGCCCTCCGACTAGCGGGGGCGCAGATACGCAGTATTTT. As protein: CASSPPTSGGADTQYF.

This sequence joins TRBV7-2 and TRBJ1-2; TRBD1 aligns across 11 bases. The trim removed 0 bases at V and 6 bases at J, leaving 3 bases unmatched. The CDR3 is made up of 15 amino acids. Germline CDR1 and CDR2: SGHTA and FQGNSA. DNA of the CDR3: TGTGCCAGCAGCTTAGCGGGACAGGGGGAGAATGGCTACACCTTC. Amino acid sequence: CASSLAGQGENGYTF.

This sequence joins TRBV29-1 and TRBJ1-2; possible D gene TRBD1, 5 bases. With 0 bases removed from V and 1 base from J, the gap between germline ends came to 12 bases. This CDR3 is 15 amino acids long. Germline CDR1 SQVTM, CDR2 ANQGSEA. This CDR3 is CSVEDPAGFNYGYTF. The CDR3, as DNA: TGCAGCGTTGAAGATCCGGCAGGGTTTAACTATGGCTACACCTTC.

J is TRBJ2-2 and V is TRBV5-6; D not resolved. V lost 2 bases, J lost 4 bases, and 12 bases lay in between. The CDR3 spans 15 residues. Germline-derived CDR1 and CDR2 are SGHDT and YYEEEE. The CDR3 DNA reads TGTGCCAGCAGCTTCGCGGTAGTCCCCACCGGGGAGCTGTTTTTT. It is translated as CASSFAVVPTGELFF.

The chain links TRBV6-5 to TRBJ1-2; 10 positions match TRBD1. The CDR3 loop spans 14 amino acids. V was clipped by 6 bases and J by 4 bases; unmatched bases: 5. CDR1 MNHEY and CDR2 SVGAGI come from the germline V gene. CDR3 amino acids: CASSPGQGIYGYTF. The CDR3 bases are TGTGCCAGCAGCCCGGGACAGGGGATCTATGGCTACACCTTC.

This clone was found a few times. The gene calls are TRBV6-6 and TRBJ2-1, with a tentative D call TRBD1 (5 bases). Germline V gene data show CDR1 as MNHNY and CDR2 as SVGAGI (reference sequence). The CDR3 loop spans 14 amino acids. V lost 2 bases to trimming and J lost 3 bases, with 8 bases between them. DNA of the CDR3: TGTGCCAGCAGTTACAGGGGTGGCTACAATGAGCAGTTCTTC. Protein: CASSYRGGYNEQFF.

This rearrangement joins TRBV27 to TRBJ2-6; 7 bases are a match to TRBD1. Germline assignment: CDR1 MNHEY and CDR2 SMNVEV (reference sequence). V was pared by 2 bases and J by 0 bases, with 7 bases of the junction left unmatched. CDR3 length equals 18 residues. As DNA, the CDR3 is TGTGCCAGCAGTTTACTACAGGGGCCCCTCTCTGGGGCCAACGTCCTGACTTTC. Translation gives CASSLLQGPLSGANVLTF.